Included here is one T cell receptor beta chain sequence, with context. Antigen: not known. Second-dose recipients at about 4 or about 12 weeks were treated as one pooled group. The data are from a study of T cell responses to AZD1222 COVID-19 vaccine. General study points: Reports indicate that nearly half of spike-specific TCRs are directed at unmutated variant regions. Samples come after the peak T cell response, not at day 14. Clonal diversity may have been underestimated, and the donors were mostly white British, with more females than males.

The data were produced by immunoSEQ multiplex PCR, yet TCRdb's version contains in-frame clones alone and is incomplete. The repertoire holds around 150,000 clones, with about 92% as singletons. The receptor's source is an adult who received the AZD1222 COVID-19 vaccine. The sequencing here drew on peripheral blood, taken 28 days after the second AZD1222 dose.

Written as DNA, the CDR3 is TGTGCCAGCGCGTTTGGAGTGGTTTACGAGCAGTACTTC. Translating it yields CASAFGVVYEQYF. This chain connects TRBV12-3 or TRBV12-4 to TRBJ2-7; unclear D gene. V was cut by 8 bases and J by 4 bases, with 15 bases left in between. This CDR3 has 13 residues.